This TCR beta chain comes out of a study of T-cell memory formation after mild COVID-19. The 5'RACE method, run with constant-segment primers, produced TCR alpha and TCR beta cDNA libraries (carrying sample barcodes and UMIs). TCRdb re-called the 5' RACE reads through MiXCR, storing one row per CDR3 protein. Of 200,000 or so distinct CDR3 sequences listed, around 18% are singletons. Germline V gene lookup returns CDR1 SGHRS and CDR2 YFSETQ. The CDR3 has 15 residues. V lost 0 bases, J lost 2 bases, and 12 bases lay in between. This clonotype qualifies as medium-sized (0.01 to 0.1%). The antigen is undetermined. Study-level points and caveats: Clones that contracted from day 15 to 85 were balanced CD4/CD8, while later expanders leaned CD4+. CD4+ contracting clones were found mainly in CM and EM, and CD8+ ones in EMRA. Pre-infection memory carried some responding clones, suggesting that cross-reactive memory joined.

This chain links TRBV5-1 with TRBJ2-7; D gene uncertain. This clonotype was obtained from an adult woman who had mild COVID-19 (a few samples of this study predate the infection). Cell type and time point are not known. Sample: PBMCs or a T cell subset sorted from them (not recorded which). CDR3 DNA sequence: TGCGCCAGCAGCTTGGACTTCGGAAATACCTACGAGCAGTACTTC. Translated: CASSLDFGNTYEQYF.